This TCR beta chain was identified during a study of cytomegalovirus exposure and HLA in healthy donors. In its sample, this clone was seen once. TCRdb's copy holds only in-frame clones and misses some; the assay was immunoSEQ multiplex PCR. Here the sample spans more than 300,000 clones, 86% being singletons. J gave up 1 base and V 5 bases, and 11 bases lay outside the gene matches. Germline V gives CDR1 MNHEY, CDR2 SMNVEV (reference sequence). The CDR3 loop spans 17 amino acids. The sequencing input was PBMCs. The TCR sequence derives from a woman aged 18-35 years in good health and CMV-seronegative. The rearrangement uses TRBV27 and TRBJ2-5; 9 bases fit TRBD2. The CDR3 region is CASSILGASGVQETQYF. CDR3 coding DNA: TGTGCCAGCAGTATATTGGGGGCTAGCGGGGTCCAAGAGACCCAGTACTTC.